This TCR beta chain was observed in a study of blood T cells in healthy people across ages. Next came a second PCR, run for about 6 to 12 cycles, which used a sample-barcoded 5' primer along with a J-beta primer mix. Sequencing recovered at least 3 million CDR3-containing paired-end reads from each sample. MiXCR was run by TCRdb on the 5' RACE reads, yielding one entry per CDR3 protein. The sample carries roughly 680,000 distinct CDR3 sequences, 45% to 50% recorded once. Germline V gene lookup returns CDR1 SQVTM and CDR2 ANQGSEA. V was pared by 4 bases and J by 0 bases, with 24 bases between. This CDR3 comprises 18 residues. Whole-study findings and limits: Researchers report that TCR beta diversity correlated strongly with naive T cell percentage. Compared with aged donors, long-lived donors showed fewer expanded clones, suggesting selection.

Notes on this clonotype: Its target is not known.

What was sequenced was blood. The genes are TRBV29-1 and TRBJ1-1; a possible D gene is TRBD1 (5 bases). The receptor was isolated from a woman aged 55-70 years in good health. Here the CDR3 reads CSVAKFWGGNVMNTEAFF. The CDR3, as DNA: TGCAGCGTTGCGAAGTTTTGGGGGGGAAACGTCATGAACACTGAAGCTTTCTTT.